The following is a T cell receptor beta chain sequence with its context. Its matching antigen is unknown. This sample is part of a study of T-cell memory formation after mild COVID-19. Whole-study context: Across donors, TCR clusters were largely donor specific.

The junction had 3 bases not matched to a gene; V was cut back by 1 base and J by 1 base. CDR3 length equals 15 residues. The germline V gene has CDR1 MGHRA and CDR2 YSYEKL. TCRdb redid the calling of the 5' RACE reads with MiXCR, one entry per CDR3 protein. The table shows roughly 99,000 distinct CDR3 sequences, with 14% occurring only once. Study findings and constraints: Later expanders leaned CD4+, whereas clones that contracted between day 15 and 85 were balanced CD4/CD8. Chiefly within CM and EM were the contracting CD4+ clones; CD8+ ones were within EMRA. Pre-infection memory showed some responding clones, and this suggested that cross-reactive memory joined.

Sample: PBMCs or a T cell subset sorted from them (not recorded which). This chain joins TRBV4-1 and TRBJ2-5, with 7 bases that match TRBD1. This clonotype originated in a man younger than 35 who had mild COVID-19 (a few samples of this study predate the infection). Cell type and time point are not known. The CDR3 bases are TGCGCCAGCAGCCAAGTCCGGGACAGCCAAGAGACCCAGTACTTC. Amino acids: CASSQVRDSQETQYF.